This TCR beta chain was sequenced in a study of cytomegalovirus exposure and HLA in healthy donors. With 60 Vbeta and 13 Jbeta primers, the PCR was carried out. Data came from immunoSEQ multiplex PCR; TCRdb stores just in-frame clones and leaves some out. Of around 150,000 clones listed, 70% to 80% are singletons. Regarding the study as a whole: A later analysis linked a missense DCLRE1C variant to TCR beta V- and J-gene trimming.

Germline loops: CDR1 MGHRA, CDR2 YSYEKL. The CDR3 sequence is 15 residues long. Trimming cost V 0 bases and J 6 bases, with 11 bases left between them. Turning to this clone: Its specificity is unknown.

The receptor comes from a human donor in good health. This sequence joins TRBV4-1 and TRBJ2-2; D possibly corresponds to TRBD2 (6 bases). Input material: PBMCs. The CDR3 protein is CASSQEEGRAGELFF. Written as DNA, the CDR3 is TGCGCCAGCAGCCAAGAGGAGGGGCGGGCCGGGGAGCTGTTTTTT.